These T cell receptor beta chains were read from a single sample in a study of CD8+ T cells in alopecia areata. Assay used: immunoSEQ multiplex PCR; TCRdb lists only in-frame clones, some missing. The table lists more than 100,000 clones, around three fifths of them singletons. The sample consisted of CD4+ T cells sorted from blood, taken at week 0. These TCRs come from a human donor with alopecia areata. CDR3s include the opening cysteine and the closing phenylalanine or tryptophan. A D gene is named only where the DNA matches it firmly. Where a row states a size, it is once, few, many or the class of an expanded clone; other rows omit it.

TRBV4-3	NA	TRBJ2-3	TRBD2	TGCGCCAGCAGCCGGGCGGGGGGGATATTCACAGATACGCAGTATTTT	CASSRAGGIFTDTQYF
TRBV5-6	few	TRBJ2-2	TRBD2	TGTGCCAGCAGCCCACTAGCGGGGGGGCTGCGCACCGGGGAGCTGTTTTTT	CASSPLAGGLRTGELFF
TRBV7-9	few	TRBJ1-4	NA	TGTGCCAGCAGCTTATCGGGGCACCATTCGTGGAAACTGTTTTTT	CASSLSGHHSWKLFF
TRBV5-1	NA	TRBJ2-1	NA	TGCGCCAGCAGCCCGGCAGGTAGTCGGAATGAGCAGTTCTTC	CASSPAGSRNEQFF
TRBV28	NA	TRBJ2-7	TRBD1	TGTGCCAGCAGACCGGGACAGGGGCTCTACGAGCAGTACTTC	CASRPGQGLYEQYF
TRBV19	NA	TRBJ2-5	NA	TGTGCCAGTAGTATAGACATCGGAGAGACCCAGTACTTC	CASSIDIGETQYF
TRBV5-8	NA	TRBJ2-7	NA	TGTGCCAGCAGCTCTACCTCCTACGAGCAGTACTTC	CASSSTSYEQYF
TRBV6-6	NA	TRBJ2-5	NA	TGTGCCAGCAGTTACCAGGGGCAAGAGACCCAGTACTTC	CASSYQGQETQYF
TRBV6-1	NA	TRBJ2-1	NA	TGTGCCAGCAGTGAACGTGTCGGGTATGAGCAGTTCTTC	CASSERVGYEQFF
TRBV4-3	NA	TRBJ2-1	TRBD2	TGCGCCAGCAGCCAAGGTGCTAGCGGGGGTAACAATGAGCAGTTCTTC	CASSQGASGGNNEQFF
TRBV2	NA	TRBJ1-1	NA	TGTGCCAGCAGAGTGAGACGGGACACTGAAGCTTTCTTT	CASRVRRDTEAFF
TRBV11-1	NA	TRBJ2-1	NA	TGTGCCAGCAGCCGATTTAAGAATGAGCAGTTCTTC	CASSRFKNEQFF
TRBV5-1	NA	TRBJ1-1	TRBD1	TGCGCCAGCAGTTCCGGACAGGGGGGGACTGAAGCTTTCTTT	CASSSGQGGTEAFF
TRBV29-1	NA	TRBJ1-2	NA	TGCAGCGTTGAAGACCACAGGGCTCCTTATGGCTACACCTTC	CSVEDHRAPYGYTF
TRBV2	NA	TRBJ2-1	NA	TGTGCCAGCAGTGAAGCCGGTTCCGCGGGGTACGAGCAGTTCTTC	CASSEAGSAGYEQFF
TRBV6-5	NA	TRBJ2-3	TRBD2	TGTGCCAGCAAGGAGGGGCGGGAGAGCACAGATACGCAGTATTTT	CASKEGRESTDTQYF
TRBV7-2	NA	TRBJ2-7	NA	TGTGCCAGCAGCTTAGTCCCGGGACAGCAGTACTTC	CASSLVPGQQYF
TRBV5-1	NA	TRBJ2-3	NA	TGCGCCAGCAGCCTGAGGGTAGCAGATACGCAGTATTTT	CASSLRVADTQYF
TRBV27	NA	TRBJ2-1	NA	TGTGCCAGCAGTTTATCCCTCCTCTCGCATGAGCAGTTCTTC	CASSLSLLSHEQFF
TRBV11-2	NA	TRBJ2-7	NA	TGTGCCAGCAAGCTTAATCCCAGCTACGAGCAGTACTTC	CASKLNPSYEQYF
TRBV5-1	NA	TRBJ1-4	TRBD1	TGCGCCAGCAGCTTGGCCCTGGGCCCAGGGGGAAAACTGTTTTTT	CASSLALGPGGKLFF
TRBV7-3	few	TRBJ2-5	TRBD2	TGTGCCAGCAGCTTAATGGCGGGAGAAGAGACCCAGTACTTC	CASSLMAGEETQYF
TRBV6-1	NA	TRBJ2-7	NA	TGTGCCAGCAGTGAATTTTCTAACGAGCAGTACTTC	CASSEFSNEQYF
TRBV6-1	NA	TRBJ1-1	NA	TGTGCCAGCAGTTTTGACCGGAACACTGAAGCTTTCTTT	CASSFDRNTEAFF
TRBV4-2	NA	TRBJ2-3	NA	TGTGCCAGCAGCCAAGCGGGATCAGGGGCAGATACGCAGTATTTT	CASSQAGSGADTQYF
TRBV18	NA	TRBJ1-1	NA	TGTGCCAGCTCCCCTGGGACTGAAGCTTTCTTT	CASSPGTEAFF